This paragraph reports one TCR beta chain. What it recognizes is unknown. Relative to the germline gene, one junction end is altered; a read error may explain this. The sample is drawn from a study of T cell repertoires in cytomegalovirus infection. MiXCR, run by TCRdb on the reads, gives a single entry per CDR3 protein. The sample has about 920,000 distinct CDR3 sequences, 30% to 40% seen once. Germline V gene data show CDR1 as SGHVS and CDR2 as FNYEAQ. This CDR3 is 13 amino acids long. The sequence was obtained from a human donor in good health (CMV status not recorded). Some clones in this sample may be carry-over from other donors' samples. The chain uses TRBV7-6 and TRBJ2-1, with D possibly matching TRBD2 (5 bases). The sample consisted of cultured CD8+ T cells from PBMCs, taken from culture after CMV antigen stimulation. The CDR3 reads CASSGKGSDEQFF. CDR3 sequence (DNA): TGTGCTAGCAGCGGTAAGGGTAGCGATGAGCAGTTCTTC.